The rows below give T cell receptor beta chains drawn from one sample of a study of cytotoxic CD8 clonotypes in ibrutinib-treated CLL. The table came from immunoSEQ multiplex PCR; TCRdb's copy has only in-frame clones and leaves some out. The sample lists about 140,000 clones; 91% were seen once. The material sequenced was PBMCs, taken after 12 months of ibrutinib treatment. These receptors were obtained from a human donor with chronic lymphocytic leukemia. CDR3s include the opening cysteine and the closing phenylalanine or tryptophan. D genes are given only for firm matches. Not all rows give a size; the values are once, few, many and, for expanded clones, a class.

once	TRBJ1-3	TRBV19	TRBD1	TGTGCCAGCGGGACAGGGAGGACCTCTGGAAACACCATACATTTT	CASGTGRTSGNTIHF
NA	TRBJ2-1	TRBV6-5	NA	TGTGCCAGCAGTTACGGGGGACTGAGCTCCTACAATGAGCAGTTCTTC	CASSYGGLSSYNEQFF
NA	TRBJ1-5	TRBV2	NA	TGTGCCAGCAGTGGCCGTAATCAGCCCCAGCATTTT	CASSGRNQPQHF
NA	TRBJ1-4	TRBV28	TRBD1	TGTGCCAGCAGGTCGGGACAGGGCAATGAAAAACTGTTTTTT	CASRSGQGNEKLFF
few	TRBJ1-2	TRBV20-1	TRBD1	TGCAGTGCTAGGACAGGGTATGGCTACACCTTC	CSARTGYGYTF
NA	TRBJ2-7	TRBV27	TRBD2	TGTGCCAGCAGTCCTTTGCGGGAGGTGGTTAACGAGCAGTACTTC	CASSPLREVVNEQYF
NA	TRBJ2-7	TRBV27	NA	TGTGCCAGCAGTTCGACCTACGAGCAGTACTTC	CASSSTYEQYF
NA	TRBJ1-1	TRBV18	NA	TGTGCCAGCTCGGATGCCGGGACGGGGGCTTTCTTT	CASSDAGTGAFF
NA	TRBJ1-2	TRBV19	TRBD1	TGTGCCAGTAGTAGAGGGACGACAGGGGGCGGCTACACCTTC	CASSRGTTGGGYTF
NA	TRBJ2-1	TRBV4-2	TRBD2	TGTGCCAGCAGCCAGGAGATCACCGGGAGGCCTGGGTTCGATGAGCAGTTCTTC	CASSQEITGRPGFDEQFF
once	TRBJ2-7	TRBV11-2	TRBD1	TGTGCCAGCAGCTTAAATCAGGGGGCGGCAGAAATCGAGCAGTACTTC	CASSLNQGAAEIEQYF
NA	TRBJ2-3	TRBV11-2	TRBD2	TGTGCCAGCAGCCCGGGGACTAGCGGGGTGTGGTCAAATACGCAGTATTTT	CASSPGTSGVWSNTQYF
NA	TRBJ1-1	TRBV6-6	NA	TGTGCCAGCGGTCCGGGGATAACTGAAGCTTTCTTT	CASGPGITEAFF
NA	TRBJ2-6	TRBV2	NA	TGTGCCAGCAGACGACGCAACTCTGGGGCCAACGTCCTGACTTTC	CASRRRNSGANVLTF
NA	TRBJ2-1	TRBV19	NA	TGTGCCACTACCTTTACTAGCACCGATGAGCAGTTCTTC	CATTFTSTDEQFF
NA	TRBJ1-3	TRBV18	TRBD1	TGTGCCAGCTCTCAACTGCGAATGGACAGGAGCTCTGGAAACACCATATATTTT	CASSQLRMDRSSGNTIYF
NA	TRBJ2-1	TRBV19	NA	TGTGCCAGTAGTATCCTACAGGGTTATGAGCAGTTCTTC	CASSILQGYEQFF
NA	TRBJ2-3	TRBV6-4	NA	TGTGCCAGCAGTTCGGCACAGAGCACAGATACGCAGTATTTT	CASSSAQSTDTQYF
NA	TRBJ1-5	TRBV15	NA	TGTGCCACCAGCAGAGGTGGGGGGCAGCCCCAGCATTTT	CATSRGGGQPQHF